A single sample is the source of the 16 T cell receptor beta chains below, sequenced in a study of T cells in Graves' hyperthyroidism and ophthalmopathy. RNA transcripts yielded amplified TCR beta CDR3 regions. Researchers ran a first-round RT-PCR on the TCR CDR3 using the HTBI primer set. TCRdb reanalysed the multiplex PCR reads using MiXCR and keeps one entry per CDR3 protein. This sample has around 250,000 distinct CDR3 sequences, with more than 14% found just once. Sequencing was carried out using blood. The receptors originated from a woman aged 40-49 years with Graves' hyperthyroidism that later progressed to Graves' ophthalmopathy.

This clonotype appeared many times. V gene TRBV11-2 combines with J gene TRBJ2-7, with D unresolved. Germline lookup yields CDR1 SGHAT and CDR2 FQNNGV. The CDR3 contains 14 residues. Trimming left V 4 bases short and J 2 bases short, with 12 bases between. The CDR3, as DNA: TGTGCCAGCAGCTATACGAGTTCAACCTACGAGCAGTACTTC. Its protein product is CASSYTSSTYEQYF.

This clonotype was found many times. This chain uses TRBV7-2 with TRBJ1-1; D not certain. The CDR3 consists of 14 residues. The ends were cut back, 2 bases at V and 1 base at J, with 8 bases in the middle. The germline V gene has CDR1 SGHTA and CDR2 FQGNSA. The CDR3 loop is CASSLYVRNTEAFF. CDR3 in DNA: TGTGCCAGCAGCTTATACGTTCGGAACACTGAAGCTTTCTTT.

The table lists this clonotype with many counts. A read error may produce the germline difference seen at one junction end. The chain has TRBV20-1 and TRBJ1-1, with D perhaps TRBD1 (5 bases). CDR3 length equals 18 residues. From germline, CDR1 is DFQATT and CDR2 SNEGSKA (reference sequence). The CDR3 protein is CSARERGRRGERYTEAFF. CDR3 bases: TGCAGTGCTCGAGAAAGGGGTAGACGGGGGGAACGGTACACTGAAGCTTTCTTT.

This clonotype has a count of ten or more. The chain carries TRBV27 and TRBJ2-1; D is unresolved. Between the trimmed V and J ends, which lost 3 bases and 5 bases, there was a span of 11 bases. Looked up from germline, CDR1 is MNHEY and CDR2 is SMNVEV (reference sequence). The CDR3 is 14 residues long. CDR3: CASSFWDANNEQFF. For the CDR3, the DNA is TGTGCCAGCAGTTTCTGGGATGCTAACAATGAGCAGTTCTTC.

Ten or more counts support this clonotype. The chain recombines TRBV24-1 with TRBJ2-5; 12 nucleotides match TRBD2. V shed 2 bases and J 7 bases; nucleotides not matched to a gene: 7. Germline CDR1 and CDR2: KGHDR and SFDVKD. The CDR3 consists of 16 residues. The CDR3 nucleotides read TGTGCCACCAGTGATTCTGGACTAGCGGGGACCGCGACCCAGTACTTC. It translates to CATSDSGLAGTATQYF.

This clonotype occurred many times. The rearrangement links TRBV7-8 to TRBJ1-6; unclear D gene. Looked up from germline, CDR1 is SGHVS and CDR2 is FQNEAQ. V lost 1 base, J lost 0 bases, and 7 bases lay in between. The CDR3 runs to 16 residues. The CDR3 DNA sequence: TGTGCCAGCAGCTTAGGCCCGCGCTCCTATAATTCACCCCTCCACTTT. This codes for CASSLGPRSYNSPLHF.

This clonotype was recorded a few times. With a much larger clone just one base away, this may be a read error. The CDR3 sequence: CASHDGVPVWTQYF. The CDR3 DNA follows: TGTGCCAGCCACGACGGCGTTCCGGTATGGACCCAGTACTTC. The V call is TRBV28, the J call TRBJ2-5, with unresolved D. This CDR3 contains 14 residues. Trimming shortened V by 8 bases and J by 7 bases, and 20 bases separated the two germline ends. Germline-derived CDR1 and CDR2 are MDHEN and SYDVKM.

In its sample, this clonotype was seen many times. The chain uses TRBV3-1 and TRBJ1-1; 7 nucleotides agree with TRBD1. The CDR3 extends over 14 amino acids. Per germline, CDR1 LGHDT and CDR2 YNNKEL (reference sequence). With 5 bases clipped from V and 3 bases from J, the junction kept 6 bases outside the gene matches. The CDR3 sequence: CASSIDRDYTEAFF. The DNA for the CDR3 is TGTGCCAGCAGCATAGACAGGGATTACACTGAAGCTTTCTTT.

This clonotype was counted between two and nine times. V gene TRBV10-2 combines with J gene TRBJ2-7, with TRBD2 matching over 8 bases. The V and J ends lost 6 bases and 2 bases, in that order; junction bases with no gene match: 9. The germline gives CDR1 WSHSY, CDR2 SAAADI. The CDR3 is 15 residues long. This CDR3 is CASRELSGGPYEQYF. The CDR3 DNA reads TGCGCCAGCAGGGAACTATCGGGAGGGCCCTACGAGCAGTACTTC.

This clonotype was observed a handful of times. A much larger clone is a single base away; this may be a read error. The CDR3 bases are TGTGCCAGCAGCTTAGCACCCTCGGGACTTAGCTTATACGAGCAGCACTTC. Protein sequence: CASSLAPSGLSLYEQHF. The chain is built from TRBV11-2 and TRBJ2-7, with D perhaps TRBD2 (6 bases). The germline V gene has CDR1 SGHAT and CDR2 FQNNGV. The CDR3 covers 17 residues.

This clonotype was seen just once. The rearrangement uses TRBV5-6 and TRBJ1-1; D is unresolved. Germline V lookup: CDR1 SGHDT, CDR2 YYEEEE. V lost 5 bases, J lost 3 bases, and 8 bases lay in between. The CDR3 covers 12 residues. CDR3 nucleotides: TGTGCCAGCAGTTACAGCCACACTGAAGCTTTCTTT. Encoded protein: CASSYSHTEAFF.

This clonotype was seen ten or more times. The chain links TRBV2 to TRBJ1-4; D is ambiguous. In germline, CDR1 is SNHLY, CDR2 FYNNEI. CDR3 length: 14 amino acids. The germline V and J ends were trimmed by 6 bases and 0 bases, with 8 bases remaining between them. The chain's CDR3 is CASRAATTNEKLFF. The CDR3 region has the DNA TGTGCCAGCAGGGCGGCCACAACTAATGAAAAACTGTTTTTT. Complete variable domain (other parts from reference TRBV2 and TRBJ1-4): EPEVTQTPSHQVTQMGQEVILRCVPISNHLYFYWYRQILGQKVEFLVSFYNNEISEKSEIFDDQFSVERPDGSNFTLKIRSTKLEDSAMYFCASRAATTNEKLFFGSGTQLSVL.

This chain connects TRBV2 to TRBJ2-7; 7 nucleotides match TRBD1. Per germline, CDR1 SNHLY and CDR2 FYNNEI. V shed 5 bases and J 3 bases; nucleotides not matched to a gene: 7. The CDR3 sequence is 14 residues long. The CDR3 here is CASSPTRDSYEQYF. For the CDR3, the DNA is TGTGCCAGCAGTCCAACCCGGGACAGCTACGAGCAGTACTTC.

This clonotype was detected many times. The rearrangement links TRBV11-2 to TRBJ2-7; D is unresolved. The V end was cut by 1 base, the J end by 0 bases, with 10 bases between. CDR1 SGHAT and CDR2 FQNNGV come from the germline V gene. This CDR3 contains 15 residues. The CDR3 region is CASSLVPAISYEQYF. The CDR3, as DNA: TGTGCCAGCAGCTTAGTCCCGGCCATCTCCTACGAGCAGTACTTC.

CDR3 in amino acids: CASSLGHLAGGYNEQFF. The DNA of the CDR3 is TGCGCCAGCAGCTTAGGGCACCTAGCGGGCGGGTACAATGAGCAGTTCTTC. The chain uses TRBV5-1 and TRBJ2-1; 8 bases are a match to TRBD2. Trimming removed 2 bases from V and 4 bases from J; junction bases left unmatched: 11. The CDR3 covers 17 residues. CDR1 is SGHRS and CDR2 is YFSETQ in the germline V gene.

This clonotype was recorded many times. The chain is built from TRBV6-6 and TRBJ2-1; TRBD2 matches 12 bases. This CDR3 has 14 residues. V was pared by 2 bases and J by 7 bases, with 0 bases of the junction left unmatched. The germline V gene has CDR1 MNHNY and CDR2 SVGAGI (reference sequence). The CDR3 DNA sequence: TGTGCCAGCAGTTACACTAGCGGGAGGAATGAGCAGTTCTTC. Translation gives CASSYTSGRNEQFF.